This T cell receptor (beta chain) was sequenced for a study of cytomegalovirus exposure and HLA in healthy donors. General study results and limits: Certain sequence variants were highly shared and formed a cluster, and this cluster was likely a sequencing artifact. On later analysis, the bulk of CMV-associated TCR beta chains appeared to be HLA-restricted. The classifier reportedly diagnosed cytomegalovirus status with high specificity and sensitivity.

Researchers ran the PCR with 60 Vbeta and 13 Jbeta primers. Original processing methods: Approximately 9.9 million of tens of millions of unique TCR beta chains were shared, per a later count. Repertoires were generated with immunoSEQ multiplex PCR, while TCRdb's copy carries only in-frame clones and drops some. The DNA was the basis for D and trimming; V, J and clone size are from that table. Of about 140,000 clones listed, roughly three quarters are singletons. Concerning this clone itself: Its specificity is unknown.

J was trimmed by 4 bases and V by 5 bases; bases with no gene match: 14. The CDR3 runs 17 residues. Germline loops: CDR1 SGHRS, CDR2 YFSETQ. The V call is TRBV5-1, the J call TRBJ2-3; 9 bases align to TRBD2. Sequenced input: PBMCs. The sequence came from a woman aged 40 to 50 in good health and CMV-seronegative. This CDR3 is CASSLEGHLAGPDTQYF. CDR3 in DNA: TGCGCCAGCAGTCTTGAGGGGCATCTAGCGGGACCAGATACGCAGTATTTT. The whole variable domain, filled in from reference TRBV5-1 and TRBJ2-3, reads KAGVTQTPRYLIKTRGQQVTLSCSPISGHRSVSWYQQTPGQGLQFLFEYFSETQRNKGNFPGRFSGRQFSNSRSEMNVSTLELGDSALYLCASSLEGHLAGPDTQYFGPGTRLTVL.